Listed here are 28 T cell receptor beta chains from one sample, sequenced in a study of beta chain features in type 1 diabetes. Antigen specificity for these receptors is unknown. Of the isolated RNA, all was reverse transcribed, and so the sequenced material was expressed TCRB transcripts. Method: immunoSEQ multiplex PCR; TCRdb's copy keeps in-frame clones and lacks some. The table includes 500,000 to 850,000 clones, 11% to 15% detected once. Study-wide results and limits: Shortening of TCRB CDR3s, moderate but significant, appeared in all four CD4+ subsets of Type 1 diabetes patients.

Material: naive CD4+ T cells from blood. The receptors shown here come from a man younger than 35 with type 1 diabetes.

The rearrangement joins TRBV5-1 to TRBJ1-2; no reliable D call. The germline V gene has CDR1 SGHRS and CDR2 YFSETQ. V gave up 4 bases and J gave up 5 bases, with 12 bases separating them. This CDR3 has 13 residues. The CDR3 coding sequence is TGCGCCAGCAGCACCGTCCCCGAATATGGCTACACCTTC. As protein: CASSTVPEYGYTF.

This rearrangement joins TRBV6-5 to TRBJ1-3; D is unclear. Trimming removed 8 bases from V and 3 bases from J, with 11 bases in between. There are 13 residues in the CDR3. The germline gives CDR1 MNHEY, CDR2 SVGAGI. The CDR3 region has the DNA TGTGCCAGCTGCCGGAATTTTGGAAACACCATATATTTT. Translated, it gives CASCRNFGNTIYF.

The chain joins TRBV9 to TRBJ2-7; unclear D gene. The V and J ends lost 3 bases and 0 bases respectively, with 13 bases between them. The CDR3 length is 15 residues. Per the germline V gene, CDR1 is SGDLS and CDR2 is YYNGEE. The CDR3 DNA is TGTGCCAGCAGCGCCGCCGGCGCGAGCTCCTACGAGCAGTACTTC. It yields the protein CASSAAGASSYEQYF.

The V gene is TRBV6-4, the J gene TRBJ2-2; TRBD2 is a possible D gene (6 bases). This CDR3 contains 14 residues. The V gene's germline CDR1 is MRHNA and CDR2 SNTAGT. Trimming left V 5 bases short and J 4 bases short, with 11 bases between. CDR3 sequence reads: CASSLAVLTGELFF. The CDR3 bases are TGTGCCAGCAGTTTAGCGGTCCTCACCGGGGAGCTGTTTTTT.

This sequence joins TRBV5-1 and TRBJ2-3; D ambiguous. Germline V gene data show CDR1 as SGHRS and CDR2 as YFSETQ. V was shortened by 3 bases and J by 4 bases, with 12 bases between the two germline ends. The CDR3 runs 14 residues. Here the CDR3 DNA reads TGCGCCAGCAGCTCCGAGAGGTCAGCAGATACGCAGTATTTT. Translating gives CASSSERSADTQYF.

This rearrangement joins TRBV7-3 to TRBJ1-1, with a possible D match to TRBD1 (5 bases). The CDR3 has 12 residues. Germline loops: CDR1 SGHTA, CDR2 FQGTGA. V lost 5 bases and J lost 7, with 11 bases in between. The chain's CDR3 is CASSPGRGEAFF. CDR3 bases: TGTGCCAGCAGCCCCGGGAGGGGTGAAGCTTTCTTT.

There are a few counts of this clone. The chain couples TRBV30 to TRBJ2-2; either TRBD1 or TRBD2 may supply D (6 bases each). Germline CDR1 reads GTSNPN; CDR2 reads SVGIG (reference sequence). The germline V and J ends were trimmed by 3 bases and 7 bases, with 21 bases remaining between them. This CDR3 region has 16 residues. The DNA of the CDR3 is TGTGCCTGGAGCGACAATTATTGGGGGGCGGACGGGGAGCTGTTTTTT. Encoded protein: CAWSDNYWGADGELFF.

J is TRBJ1-2 and V is TRBV21-1. TRBV21-1 is shown as a pseudogene. CDR3 length: 15 residues. CDR3 coding DNA: TGTGCCAGCAGCAAAACCGGGACGGAAAACTATGGCTACACCTTC. Translated, it gives CASSKTGTENYGYTF.

This clone was counted between two and nine times. The V gene is TRBV10-3, the J gene TRBJ2-1; the D is unclear. Germline V CDR1 and CDR2: ENHRY, SYGVKD. There are 14 residues in the CDR3. The V end was cut by 4 bases, the J end by 0 bases, with 7 bases between. The CDR3 spells CAISGQSSYNEQFF. For the CDR3, the DNA is TGTGCCATCAGTGGTCAGTCCTCCTACAATGAGCAGTTCTTC.

On this clone itself: The sample carries other DNA sequences with the same CDR3. The chain is built from TRBV2 and TRBJ1-1; D possibly corresponds to TRBD1 (6 bases). The germline V gene encodes CDR1 SNHLY and CDR2 FYNNEI. The V gene lost 7 bases and the J gene lost 0 bases, with 9 bases spanning the gap. CDR3 length: 13 residues. The CDR3 coding sequence is TGTGCCAGCACGGGACAAGTGAACACTGAAGCTTTCTTT. Translated, it gives CASTGQVNTEAFF.

V gene TRBV29-1 combines with J gene TRBJ1-1, with D unclear. Between the trimmed V and J ends, which lost 4 bases and 1 base, there was a span of 10 bases. This CDR3 comprises 13 residues. CDR1 is SQVTM and CDR2 is ANQGSEA in the germline V gene. This chain's CDR3 is CSVVGRKNTEAFF. As DNA, the CDR3 is TGCAGCGTTGTAGGTCGGAAGAACACTGAAGCTTTCTTT.

This clone was observed a handful of times. At the DNA level, this CDR3 is encoded by other sequences in the same sample as well. CDR3 nucleotide sequence: TGTGCCAGCAGGAGGGGACAAGAGACCCAGTACTTC. Its protein is CASRRGQETQYF. The rearrangement joins TRBV2 to TRBJ2-5; the D gene could be TRBD1 or TRBD2 (5 bases each). The CDR3 sequence is 12 residues long. The germline CDR1 and CDR2 sequences are SNHLY and FYNNEI. Trimming stripped 6 bases from V and 2 bases from J, with 7 bases between. Drawing the rest from reference TRBV2 and TRBJ2-5, the complete variable domain is EPEVTQTPSHQVTQMGQEVILRCVPISNHLYFYWYRQILGQKVEFLVSFYNNEISEKSEIFDDQFSVERPDGSNFTLKIRSTKLEDSAMYFCASRRGQETQYFGPGTRLLVL.

The chain joins TRBV10-3 to TRBJ2-5; D not certain. The CDR3 spans 14 residues. From germline, CDR1 is ENHRY and CDR2 SYGVKD. V shed 7 bases and J shed 3 bases, with 15 bases lying between them. The CDR3 DNA follows: TGTGCCATCAAACGCTCAGAAACAGAAGAGACCCAGTACTTC. Amino acids: CAIKRSETEETQYF.

This clone was detected a few times. The chain joins TRBV7-9 to TRBJ2-7; maybe TRBD1 (5 bases). Germline values: CDR1 SEHNR, CDR2 FQNEAQ (reference sequence). The CDR3 spans 12 residues. The V end was cut by 4 bases, the J end by 11 bases, with 15 bases between. The CDR3 sequence: CASSSGQGFEYF. In nucleotides, the CDR3 is TGTGCCAGCAGCTCGGGCCAGGGATTTGAGTACTTC.

This clone was detected a few times. The rearrangement uses TRBV7-9 and TRBJ2-7; a weak D match, TRBD2 (6 bases). V gave up 2 bases and J gave up 4 bases, with 9 bases separating them. Germline assignment: CDR1 SEHNR and CDR2 FQNEAQ (reference sequence). CDR3 length: 13 amino acids. CDR3 protein: CASSLPGDYEQYF. CDR3 coding DNA: TGTGCCAGCAGCTTACCGGGGGATTACGAGCAGTACTTC. The entire variable domain, with the rest obtained from reference TRBV7-9 and TRBJ2-7, is as follows: DTGVSQNPRHKITKRGQNVTFRCDPISEHNRLYWYRQTLGQGPEFLTYFQNEAQLEKSRLLSDRFSAERPKGSFSTLEIQRTEQGDSAMYLCASSLPGDYEQYFGPGTRLTVT.

In this sample, this clone turned up a few times. The chain combines TRBV2 with TRBJ1-3; no clear D gene. Germline CDR1 reads SNHLY; CDR2 reads FYNNEI. The CDR3 consists of 14 residues. V was pared by 7 bases and J by 3 bases, with 13 bases between. The CDR3 bases are TGTGCCAGCACACGACAACTAAGTGGAAACACCATATATTTT. Encoded protein: CASTRQLSGNTIYF.

This clone has a handful of counts. J is TRBJ2-5 and V is TRBV7-2; D is uncertain. The germline V gene has CDR1 SGHTA and CDR2 FQGNSA. The V end lost 4 bases, the J end lost 7 bases, and 16 bases lay between the germline ends. The CDR3 runs to 14 residues. Written as DNA, the CDR3 is TGTGCCAGCAGCTGGGCCCGGTCCTCAGGGACCCAGTACTTC. Protein product: CASSWARSSGTQYF.

This clone was counted only a few times. The chain combines TRBV5-4 with TRBJ1-4; 7 nucleotides align to TRBD1. The V gene end was trimmed by 4 bases and the J gene end by 2 bases; junction bases not matched to a gene: 2. This CDR3 is 14 amino acids long. In germline, CDR1 is SGHNT, CDR2 YYREEE (reference sequence). The CDR3 is CASSPTGTNEKLFF. The CDR3 DNA reads TGTGCCAGCAGCCCGACAGGGACTAATGAAAAACTGTTTTTT. The complete variable domain, with remaining parts taken from reference TRBV5-4 and TRBJ1-4, reads ETGVTQSPTHLIKTRGQQVTLRCSSQSGHNTVSWYQQALGQGPQFIFQYYREEENGRGNFPPRFSGLQFPNYSSELNVNALELDDSALYLCASSPTGTNEKLFFGSGTQLSVL.

This clone was recorded a few times. This chain uses TRBV18 with TRBJ1-3; 8 bases match TRBD1. The trim removed 1 base at V and 3 bases at J, leaving 2 bases unmatched. The length of the CDR3 is 15 residues. CDR1 KGHSH and CDR2 LQKENI come from the germline V gene. The CDR3 region has the DNA TGTGCCAGCTCACCACAGGGGACAGGTGGAAACACCATATATTTT. Encoded protein: CASSPQGTGGNTIYF.

V is TRBV7-2 and J is TRBJ1-2, with TRBD1 as a possible D gene (5 bases). Trimming stripped 5 bases from V and 8 bases from J, with 15 bases between. Germline assignment: CDR1 SGHTA and CDR2 FQGNSA. The CDR3 has 13 amino acids. Here the CDR3 DNA reads TGTGCCAGCAGCACGGGGGGACGAGGAGGCTACACCTTC. Its translation: CASSTGGRGGYTF.

A note on this clone: It is unclear where the CDR3 begins or ends on the DNA, so no DNA is shown, and the CDR3 is as TCRdb lists it. The chain carries TRBV21-1 and TRBJ2-7; no check of the table's D call, TRBD2, against the DNA was made. TRBV21-1 corresponds to a pseudogene. The CDR3 is 19 residues long, counting both termini. This CDR3 reads CASSKAQVGRGTRPYEQYF.

The CDR3 DNA follows: TGCGCCAGCAGCCAAGAAAGAGGGGACGGCGCGGGGGGCTACACCTTC. It translates to CASSQERGDGAGGYTF. The chain joins TRBV4-3 to TRBJ1-2; perhaps TRBD1 as D (5 bases). This CDR3 contains 16 residues. The germline V gene encodes CDR1 LGHNA and CDR2 YSLEER. Between the trimmed V and J ends, which lost 0 bases and 8 bases, there was a span of 19 bases.

V is TRBV30 and J is TRBJ2-3, with D unresolved. The CDR3 contains 14 residues. Trimming removed 1 base from V and 1 base from J, with 9 bases in between. CDR1 and CDR2 (germline): GTSNPN, SVGIG (reference sequence). CDR3 loop: CAWSAPEGTDTQYF. Here the CDR3 DNA reads TGTGCCTGGAGTGCCCCCGAGGGCACAGATACGCAGTATTTT.

Only a few counts were recorded for this clone. The sample has other DNA sequences that encode this CDR3 too. This chain uses TRBV7-9 with TRBJ1-2, with D perhaps matching TRBD1 (6 bases). Germline V gene sequence: CDR1 SEHNR, CDR2 FQNEAQ (reference sequence). This CDR3 comprises 13 residues. V lost 6 bases, J lost 6 bases, and 14 bases lay in between. The CDR3 DNA is TGTGCCAGCAGTTCCCAAGGGGGGAATGGCTACACCTTC. Protein sequence: CASSSQGGNGYTF.

The table lists this clone with a few counts. The chain is built from TRBV28 and TRBJ2-7; possible D gene TRBD1, 5 bases. Germline V gives CDR1 MDHEN, CDR2 SYDVKM. CDR3 length: 14 residues. The V end lost 4 bases, the J end lost 3 bases, and 13 bases lay between the germline ends. This CDR3 is CASSWGWYGYEQYF. CDR3 bases: TGTGCCAGCAGTTGGGGCTGGTATGGCTACGAGCAGTACTTC.

This clone came up a few times. The CDR3 spells CASSEGQGGNYEQYF. CDR3 bases: TGCGCCAGCAGTGAAGGACAGGGGGGAAACTACGAGCAGTACTTC. The V call is TRBV5-1, the J call TRBJ2-7, with 10 bases fitting TRBD1. V shed 5 bases, J shed 3 bases, and the junction held 8 bases outside the gene matches. CDR3 length equals 15 residues. Germline lookup yields CDR1 SGHRS and CDR2 YFSETQ. The variable domain in full, with the rest retrieved from reference TRBV5-1 and TRBJ2-7, is KAGVTQTPRYLIKTRGQQVTLSCSPISGHRSVSWYQQTPGQGLQFLFEYFSETQRNKGNFPGRFSGRQFSNSRSEMNVSTLELGDSALYLCASSEGQGGNYEQYFGPGTRLTVT.

This clone has just a few counts. The chain carries TRBV9 and TRBJ1-6; 9 nucleotides match TRBD1. Looked up from germline, CDR1 is SGDLS and CDR2 is YYNGEE. J gave up 5 bases and V 4 bases, and 4 bases lay outside the gene matches. This CDR3 has 15 amino acids. CDR3 DNA sequence: TGTGCCAGCAGCCTTCGGACAGGGGATAATTCACCCCTCCACTTT. Its translation is CASSLRTGDNSPLHF.

A note on this clone: The sample holds other DNA sequences that translate to the same CDR3. The chain is built from TRBV29-1 and TRBJ2-1; D possibly corresponds to TRBD2 (5 bases). This CDR3 region has 11 residues. V dropped 7 bases and J dropped 4 bases, with 8 bases sitting between them. Germline V CDR1 and CDR2: SQVTM, ANQGSEA. The CDR3 DNA is TGCAGCGCGGGGAGATACAATGAGCAGTTCTTC. Translating gives CSAGRYNEQFF.